Each of the 3 T cell receptor beta chains below was sequenced from the same sample in a study of PD-1 blockade in mismatch repair-deficient tumors. Assay: immunoSEQ multiplex PCR; the TCRdb copy retains only in-frame clones and omits some. Of some 120,000 clones in the sample, 88% were seen once. Source: peripheral blood, taken approximately 71 weeks after starting pembrolizumab. The receptors stem from an adult with mismatch repair-deficient cancer.

The rearrangement links TRBV4-1 to TRBJ2-7; the D is unclear. Deletions cut 0 bases from V and 1 base from J, with 7 bases between. Germline lookup yields CDR1 MGHRA and CDR2 YSYEKL. This CDR3 is 14 amino acids long. CDR3 sequence (DNA): TGCGCCAGCAGCCAAGATGTCCCTTCCTACGAGCAGTACTTC. Protein: CASSQDVPSYEQYF.

This clone was observed a handful of times. This chain uses TRBV7-8 with TRBJ2-7, with D unresolved. This CDR3 spans 13 amino acids. V was pared by 3 bases and J by 3 bases, with 9 bases between. Per germline, CDR1 SGHVS and CDR2 FQNEAQ. In DNA, the CDR3 is TGTGCCAGCAGCTTCAACTTATTCTACGAGCAGTACTTC. Its protein is CASSFNLFYEQYF.

This rearrangement joins TRBV10-3 to TRBJ1-1, with 7 bases fitting TRBD1. Germline CDR1 ENHRY, CDR2 SYGVKD. The V segment lost 3 bases and the J segment 5 bases; nucleotides outside the gene matches: 6. The length of the CDR3 is 14 residues. As DNA, the CDR3 is TGTGCCATCAGTGAATCGACAGGGACAACTGAAGCTTTCTTT. Its translation: CAISESTGTTEAFF.